This entry lists 29 T cell receptor beta chains sequenced from one sample in a study of TIL therapy for anti-PD-1-resistant metastatic lung cancer. The libraries were made with immunoSEQ v3. This table comes from immunoSEQ multiplex PCR, and its TCRdb copy is limited to in-frame clones, with some not included. The sample gives approximately 60,000 clones, around 79% of which show up once; about 2% is in the top ten. The time point was: pre-treatment sample, taken before nivolumab and TIL therapy. The specimen comprised blood, sampled at baseline. Every receptor here comes from a person aged 25-85 years with non-small cell lung cancer.

This rearrangement joins TRBV7-9 to TRBJ2-5, with D hard to call. This CDR3 has 14 residues. Per the germline V gene, CDR1 is SEHNR and CDR2 is FQNEAQ (reference sequence). V was pared by 3 bases and J by 5 bases, with 13 bases between. The CDR3 is CASSFDWTQETQYF. DNA of the CDR3: TGTGCCAGCAGCTTTGACTGGACGCAGGAGACCCAGTACTTC.

The gene calls are TRBV7-2 and TRBJ2-5; maybe TRBD1 (5 bases). This CDR3 comprises 13 residues. Germline-derived CDR1 and CDR2 are SGHTA and FQGNSA. Trimming stripped 2 bases from V and 1 base from J, with 5 bases between. Here the CDR3 reads CASSLQGQETQYF. DNA for the CDR3: TGTGCCAGCAGCTTACAGGGCCAAGAGACCCAGTACTTC.

The genes are TRBV7-2 and TRBJ1-1; D is ambiguous. Germline V lookup: CDR1 SGHTA, CDR2 FQGNSA. V dropped 4 bases and J dropped 10 bases, with 10 bases sitting between them. The CDR3 is 11 residues long. The DNA for the CDR3 is TGTGCCAGCAGCTCGTTGGAGTTAGCTTTCTTT. It codes for CASSSLELAFF.

The V call is TRBV4-2, the J call TRBJ1-4; the D gene is possibly TRBD1 (6 bases). Trimming left V 2 bases short and J 8 bases short, with 12 bases between. The length of the CDR3 is 14 residues. Germline V gene sequence: CDR1 LGHNA, CDR2 YNFKEQ. CDR3 amino acids: CASSQPQGNEKLFF. The CDR3 nucleotides are TGTGCCAGCAGCCAACCGCAGGGGAACGAAAAACTGTTTTTT.

This clone turned up a few times. This chain links TRBV19 with TRBJ1-2; D uncertain. Germline CDR1 LNHDA, CDR2 SQIVND (reference sequence). Trimming shortened V by 3 bases and J by 2 bases, and 10 bases separated the two germline ends. This CDR3 contains 14 residues. Written as DNA, the CDR3 is TGTGCCAGTAGTATTCCCAACAGCAACTATGGCTACACCTTC. It encodes CASSIPNSNYGYTF.

The rearrangement joins TRBV6-5 to TRBJ2-3, with TRBD1 identical over 8 bases. Per germline, CDR1 MNHEY and CDR2 SVGAGI. The CDR3 totals 13 residues. The V gene end was trimmed by 8 bases and the J gene end by 7 bases; junction bases not matched to a gene: 8. Written as DNA, the CDR3 is TGTGCCAGCCGACTTACAGGGGGGAATACGCAGTATTTT. This translates into CASRLTGGNTQYF.

This clone has only one observation. The chain carries TRBV28 and TRBJ2-2; 12 bases align to TRBD2. Germline CDR1 MDHEN, CDR2 SYDVKM. The length of the CDR3 is 16 residues. V dropped 4 bases and J dropped 6; count of bases not matched to a gene: 6. CDR3 nucleotides: TGTGCCAGCAGTTCACCGACTAGCGGGGGTGCCGGGGAGCTGTTTTTT. It is translated as CASSSPTSGGAGELFF.

V usage is TRBV5-4 and J usage is TRBJ2-1; D remains unclear. Per germline, CDR1 SGHNT and CDR2 YYREEE (reference sequence). The CDR3 totals 13 residues. V lost 7 bases, J lost 8 bases, and 16 bases lay in between. In nucleotides, the CDR3 is TGTGCCAGCCTCCGGAATACCGACGATGAGCAGTTCTTC. Its translation: CASLRNTDDEQFF.

The V call is TRBV5-6, the J call TRBJ1-5; weak D call: TRBD1 (5 bases). This CDR3 region has 16 residues. Germline V CDR1 and CDR2: SGHDT, YYEEEE. V gave up 0 bases and J gave up 5 bases, with 15 bases separating them. Here the CDR3 reads CASSLGRGDRDQPQHF. CDR3 DNA: TGTGCCAGCAGCTTGGGTCGGGGGGATAGAGATCAGCCCCAGCATTTT.

The chain is built from TRBV28 and TRBJ2-3; D perhaps matches TRBD2 (6 bases). This CDR3 contains 16 residues. Trimming cost V 2 bases and J 0 bases, with 12 bases left between them. Looked up from germline, CDR1 is MDHEN and CDR2 is SYDVKM. In DNA form, the CDR3 reads TGTGCCAGCAGTTTAACCGGGGGATATAGCACAGATACGCAGTATTTT. It yields the protein CASSLTGGYSTDTQYF.

V gene TRBV18 combines with J gene TRBJ2-5; D is tentatively TRBD1 or TRBD2 (5 bases each). Germline loops: CDR1 KGHSH, CDR2 LQKENI. The CDR3 sequence is 14 residues long. Trimming left V 2 bases short and J 4 bases short, with 11 bases between. Here the CDR3 DNA reads TGTGCCAGCTCACCAGGGACGGATACAGAGACCCAGTACTTC. Its protein product is CASSPGTDTETQYF.

The chain recombines TRBV27 with TRBJ2-2; 12 nucleotides line up with TRBD2. This CDR3 contains 16 residues. CDR1 and CDR2 from the germline V gene are MNHEY and SMNVEV (reference sequence). The V segment lost 4 bases and the J segment 4 bases; nucleotides outside the gene matches: 4. Here the CDR3 reads CASSSGLAGITGELFF. The CDR3 DNA reads as TGTGCCAGCAGTTCCGGACTAGCGGGGATCACCGGGGAGCTGTTTTTT.

This chain uses TRBV7-2 with TRBJ1-2; 8 bases match TRBD1. The CDR3 is 15 residues long. After removal of 5 bases from V and 1 base from J, the junction contained 6 bases not matched to a gene. CDR1 is SGHTA and CDR2 is FQGNSA in the germline V gene. The CDR3 DNA follows: TGTGCCAGCAGCACACGACAGGGGCGTAACTATGGCTACACCTTC. Its protein product is CASSTRQGRNYGYTF. Filled out from reference TRBV7-2 and TRBJ1-2, the complete variable domain reads GAGVSQSPSNKVTEKGKDVELRCDPISGHTALYWYRQSLGQGLEFLIYFQGNSAPDKSGLPSDRFSAERTGGSVSTLTIQRTQQEDSAVYLCASSTRQGRNYGYTFGSGTRLTVV.

This rearrangement joins TRBV11-3 to TRBJ2-7; D is perhaps TRBD2 (6 bases). Germline V gene lookup returns CDR1 SGHNT and CDR2 YENEEA. CDR3 length: 15 residues. The ends were cut back, 6 bases at V and 3 bases at J, with 18 bases in the middle. CDR3 in amino acids: CASSSQVGGYYEQYF. The CDR3, as DNA: TGTGCCAGCAGTTCACAGGTAGGAGGGTACTACGAGCAGTACTTC.

The V and J genes are TRBV5-3 and TRBJ1-1; D call uncertain. TRBV5-3 is designated an ORF whose function remains uncertain. The CDR3 sequence is 13 residues long. Trimming shortened V by 1 base and J by 5 bases, and 9 bases separated the two germline ends. CDR3 nucleotides: TGTGCCAGAAGCTTGACCCCTGGGACTGAAGCTTTCTTT. Its protein is CARSLTPGTEAFF.

The V gene is TRBV6-6, the J gene TRBJ2-2, with TRBD1 matching 9 bases. The J segment lost 7 bases and the V segment lost 3 bases, leaving 6 bases of the junction unmatched. Germline V gene sequence: CDR1 MNHNY, CDR2 SVGAGI (reference sequence). This CDR3 contains 15 residues. For the CDR3, the DNA is TGTGCCAGCAGTTATAACAGGGGGCAAGACGGGGAGCTGTTTTTT. Amino acids: CASSYNRGQDGELFF.

The V and J genes are TRBV6-4 and TRBJ1-1; possible D gene TRBD1, 6 bases. This CDR3 spans 13 amino acids. CDR1 is MRHNA and CDR2 is SNTAGT in the germline V gene. Trimming cost V 6 bases and J 4 bases, with 12 bases left between them. CDR3 coding DNA: TGTGCCAGCAGCGAGGGGGGGGGCACTGAAGCTTTCTTT. As protein: CASSEGGGTEAFF.

CDR3 amino acids: CASSQDRTGSYEQYF. The CDR3 region has the DNA TGCGCCAGCAGCCAAGATAGAACAGGCTCCTACGAGCAGTACTTC. V usage is TRBV4-3 and J usage is TRBJ2-7, with a weak D call TRBD1 (5 bases). The germline V and J ends were trimmed by 0 bases and 0 bases, with 9 bases remaining between them. Germline CDR1 reads LGHNA; CDR2 reads YSLEER. The CDR3 is 15 amino acids.

CDR3 region: CASRLGTGPYNEQFF. For the CDR3, the DNA is TGTGCCAGCAGACTAGGGACAGGGCCGTACAATGAGCAGTTCTTC. This chain connects TRBV2 to TRBJ2-1; TRBD1 matches 9 bases. V shed 6 bases and J 4 bases; nucleotides not matched to a gene: 7. The CDR3 sequence is 15 residues long. In germline, CDR1 is SNHLY, CDR2 FYNNEI.

The chain is built from TRBV5-1 and TRBJ2-1; D is possibly TRBD1 (5 bases). Trimming shortened V by 0 bases and J by 0 bases, and 13 bases separated the two germline ends. CDR1 and CDR2 from the germline V gene are SGHRS and YFSETQ. There are 17 residues in the CDR3. The CDR3 spells CASSLVPQGSSYNEQFF. In DNA form, the CDR3 reads TGCGCCAGCAGCTTGGTACCCCAGGGATCCTCCTACAATGAGCAGTTCTTC.

The chain employs TRBV15 and TRBJ2-7; no clear D. The CDR3 covers 16 residues. The V end lost 1 base, the J end lost 0 bases, and 13 bases lay between the germline ends. CDR1 LNHNV and CDR2 YYDKDF come from the germline V gene (reference sequence). The DNA of the CDR3 is TGTGCCACCAGCAGAGGGATCCGAGAGCACTCCTACGAGCAGTACTTC. Its protein product is CATSRGIREHSYEQYF.

The rearrangement uses TRBV7-9 and TRBJ2-7, with D hard to call. CDR3 length equals 13 residues. The ends were cut back, 6 bases at V and 1 base at J, with 10 bases in the middle. Germline assignment: CDR1 SEHNR and CDR2 FQNEAQ (reference sequence). This chain's CDR3 is CASSPGRSYEQYF. The CDR3 coding sequence is TGTGCCAGCAGTCCCGGCCGATCCTACGAGCAGTACTTC.

The V and J genes are TRBV18 and TRBJ2-7, with 8 bases fitting TRBD1. The V segment lost 6 bases and the J segment 3 bases; nucleotides outside the gene matches: 7. This CDR3 contains 14 residues. Germline values: CDR1 KGHSH, CDR2 LQKENI. The CDR3 sequence is CASSLTGGIYEQYF. CDR3 nucleotides: TGTGCCAGCTCTTTAACAGGGGGTATCTACGAGCAGTACTTC.

The gene calls are TRBV29-1 and TRBJ2-5; the D gene is possibly TRBD1 (5 bases). This CDR3 region has 17 residues. The V end lost 3 bases, the J end lost 0 bases, and 20 bases lay between the germline ends. CDR1 and CDR2 (germline): SQVTM, ANQGSEA. As DNA, the CDR3 is TGCAGCGTTGAGCCTACGATTCGGACAAAGTACCAAGAGACCCAGTACTTC. It encodes CSVEPTIRTKYQETQYF.

This sequence joins TRBV6-5 and TRBJ1-2; possible D gene TRBD1, 5 bases. Trimming shortened V by 0 bases and J by 8 bases, and 7 bases separated the two germline ends. Germline V gene sequence: CDR1 MNHEY, CDR2 SVGAGI. CDR3 size: 12 residues. CDR3 nucleotide sequence: TGTGCCAGCAGTTACTCAAGGGGCGGCTACACCTTC. Protein: CASSYSRGGYTF.

J is TRBJ2-1 and V is TRBV29-1; D remains ambiguous. V dropped 4 bases and J dropped 0 bases, with 16 bases sitting between them. The CDR3 runs to 16 residues. Germline-derived CDR1 and CDR2 are SQVTM and ANQGSEA. The CDR3 DNA reads as TGCAGCGTTGCCCAAGCTCCAACGGGCTCCTACAATGAGCAGTTCTTC. Translated: CSVAQAPTGSYNEQFF.

The table lists this clone with a few counts. This chain joins TRBV7-3 and TRBJ2-2; 7 bases agree with TRBD1. Germline CDR1 and CDR2: SGHTA and FQGTGA. V gave up 5 bases and J gave up 5 bases; unmatched junction bases: 5. The CDR3 runs to 14 residues. The CDR3 region is CASSQTGSTGELFF. The CDR3 DNA sequence: TGTGCCAGCAGCCAGACAGGGTCTACCGGGGAGCTGTTTTTT.

The sample holds a few counts of this clone. The rearrangement links TRBV7-8 to TRBJ2-7; tentatively, D is TRBD1 (5 bases). There are 13 residues in the CDR3. Germline values: CDR1 SGHVS, CDR2 FQNEAQ. The germline V and J ends were trimmed by 4 bases and 4 bases, with 11 bases remaining between them. The CDR3 spells CASSSTGLYEQYF. For the CDR3, the DNA is TGTGCCAGCAGCTCCACAGGATTGTACGAGCAGTACTTC.

V and J are TRBV7-1 and TRBJ2-1; 10 bases are a match to TRBD2. TRBV7-1 is classed as an ORF, of uncertain function. The CDR3 consists of 14 residues. Losses at the gene ends were 4 bases for V and 14 bases for J; bases not matched to a gene: 11. CDR3 sequence (DNA): TGTGCCAGCAGCTTAGCCCTTATACTAGCGGGGAAGTTCTTC. This codes for CASSLALILAGKFF.